Sequencing of this TCR beta chain was carried out in a study of T cells in Graves' hyperthyroidism and ophthalmopathy. This clonotype was picked up a small number of times. As yet, its antigen is unknown. Study results and limitations: In the analysis, a 13 V-J model separated ophthalmopathy from stable hyperthyroidism. Clonotypes that were expanded in thyroid above 0.001 mostly appeared in blood too.

TCR beta CDR3 sequences were amplified from RNA transcripts. The HTBI primer set drove a first-round RT-PCR of the TCR CDR3. Using its own MiXCR run on the multiplex PCR reads, TCRdb lists one record per CDR3 protein. The sample consists of 500,000 to 750,000 distinct CDR3 sequences, just over 45% of them appearing once. The germline V gene encodes CDR1 SQVTM and CDR2 ANQGSEA. The V end was cut by 4 bases, the J end by 4 bases, with 11 bases between. The CDR3 spans 13 residues. The material sequenced was peripheral blood or thyroid tissue (not recorded which). J is TRBJ2-1 and V is TRBV29-1; possible D gene TRBD2, 5 bases. The TCR was taken from a woman aged 18-29 years with Graves' hyperthyroidism. The CDR3 DNA reads TGCAGCGTTGCCGCGGGCGGGTACAATGAGCAGTTCTTC. Translation gives CSVAAGGYNEQFF.